The 12 T cell receptor beta chains reported below all come from one sample, sequenced in a study of T-cell reconstitution after alpha-beta-depleted transplantation in children. The authors prepared the TCRbeta library with unique molecular identifiers. TCRdb itself ran the PCR reads through MiXCR, one entry per CDR3 protein. The top ten hold around an eighth of the sample, which has around 600,000 distinct CDR3 sequences, 23% seen once. Sequencing used PBMCs, mostly from graft donor cells, obtained 360 days after TCRalphabeta/CD19-depleted stem cell transplant. The receptor source for this set is a boy younger than two who had a stem cell transplant for acute myeloid leukemia, so the T cells may come from the graft donor.

On this clonotype itself: A much more abundant neighbour one base away suggests this may be a read error. CDR3: CASSLARRTGALYEQYF. Written as DNA, the CDR3 is TGTGCCAGCAGCTTAGCCCGTAGGACAGGAGCCCTCTACGAGCAGTACTTC. The chain couples TRBV7-2 to TRBJ2-7; 7 nucleotides match TRBD1. Losses at the gene ends were 0 bases for V and 3 bases for J; bases not matched to a gene: 11. Germline CDR1 is SGHTA and CDR2 is FQGNSA. The CDR3 is made up of 17 amino acids.

This chain connects TRBV3-1 to TRBJ2-1, with TRBD2 matching 12 bases. The CDR3 runs 15 residues. Trimming took 7 bases from V and 9 from J; bases not matched to a gene: 10. Germline V lookup: CDR1 LGHDT, CDR2 YNNKEL (reference sequence). CDR3 DNA sequence: TGTGCCAGCACCTCGCGACTAGCGGGGGTGAGTGAGCAGTTCTTC. Protein: CASTSRLAGVSEQFF.

Many counts were recorded for this clonotype. The rearrangement joins TRBV28 to TRBJ2-1, with 9 bases that match TRBD2. V was clipped by 10 bases and J by 6 bases; unmatched bases: 13. This CDR3 region has 15 residues. Per the germline V gene, CDR1 is MDHEN and CDR2 is SYDVKM. The DNA for the CDR3 is TGTGCCATTACGACTAGCGGTGGATTAGGCAATGAGCAGTTCTTC. Residues: CAITTSGGLGNEQFF. The full variable domain, rest sourced from reference TRBV28 and TRBJ2-1, is DVKVTQSSRYLVKRTGEKVFLECVQDMDHENMFWYRQDPGLGLRLIYFSYDVKMKEKGDIPEGYSVSREKKERFSLILESASTNQTSMYLCAITTSGGLGNEQFFGPGTRLTVL.

A few counts support this clonotype. The J gene is TRBJ1-1, the V gene TRBV7-9; TRBD1 aligns across 8 bases. The CDR3 contains 15 residues. Germline CDR1 is SEHNR and CDR2 is FQNEAQ (reference sequence). V shed 5 bases and J 0 bases; nucleotides not matched to a gene: 5. The CDR3 DNA follows: TGTGCCAGCAGCCCCGGGACAGGATTGAACACTGAAGCTTTCTTT. Protein product: CASSPGTGLNTEAFF.

The chain uses TRBV28 and TRBJ2-3; the match to TRBD1 covers 12 bases. Germline loops: CDR1 MDHEN, CDR2 SYDVKM. This CDR3 region has 15 residues. J gave up 2 bases and V 10 bases, and 7 bases lay outside the gene matches. The CDR3 reads CATWDRGLLTDTQYF. The DNA of the CDR3 is TGTGCCACCTGGGACAGGGGGCTTCTCACAGATACGCAGTATTTT.

The J gene is TRBJ2-5, the V gene TRBV7-2; D is uncertain. The CDR3 length is 15 residues. Germline-derived CDR1 and CDR2 are SGHTA and FQGNSA. Trimming removed 1 base at V and 2 bases at J, with 11 bases between. CDR3 sequence (DNA): TGTGCCAGCAGCTTAGGTTTCAATCGACAAGAGACCCAGTACTTC. This gives the protein CASSLGFNRQETQYF.

This clonotype was detected many times. This rearrangement joins TRBV3-1 to TRBJ2-3, with D perhaps matching TRBD2 (6 bases). The CDR3 covers 16 residues. Trimming took 0 bases from V and 2 from J, leaving 12 bases between them. Germline V CDR1 and CDR2: LGHDT, YNNKEL (reference sequence). CDR3 residues: CASSQELALYTDTQYF. For the CDR3, the DNA is TGTGCCAGCAGCCAAGAACTAGCCCTGTACACAGATACGCAGTATTTT.

This clonotype was found a few times. The chain has TRBV29-1 and TRBJ1-2; maybe TRBD1 (5 bases). Germline CDR1 reads SQVTM; CDR2 reads ANQGSEA. The V end lost 4 bases, the J end lost 5 bases, and 14 bases lay between the germline ends. There are 13 residues in the CDR3. Here the CDR3 reads CSVGVTDLYGYTF. DNA of the CDR3: TGCAGCGTTGGCGTGACAGATCTTTATGGCTACACCTTC.

The chain carries TRBV6-1 and TRBJ2-1, with unresolved D. CDR1 and CDR2 from the germline V gene are MNHNS and SASEGT. This CDR3 has 16 amino acids. Trimming stripped 5 bases from V and 7 bases from J, with 21 bases between. CDR3: CASSRPQGPGRNEQFF. For the CDR3, the DNA is TGTGCCAGCAGTCGACCCCAAGGGCCAGGCAGAAATGAGCAGTTCTTC.

J is TRBJ1-5 and V is TRBV7-2, with TRBD1 identical over 7 bases. The CDR3 is 15 amino acids. The germline V gene has CDR1 SGHTA and CDR2 FQGNSA. The V segment lost 3 bases and the J segment 4 bases; nucleotides outside the gene matches: 6. The CDR3 is CASSFGTEPNQPQHF. The CDR3 DNA sequence: TGTGCCAGCAGCTTCGGGACAGAGCCTAATCAGCCCCAGCATTTT.

This chain links TRBV24-1 with TRBJ2-1; 8 bases map to TRBD2. Germline V lookup: CDR1 KGHDR, CDR2 SFDVKD. The CDR3 runs to 13 residues. V shed 3 bases, J shed 7 bases, and the junction held 1 base outside the gene matches. The CDR3 loop is CATSDPGGNEQFF. The CDR3 nucleotides read TGTGCCACCAGTGATCCGGGGGGGAATGAGCAGTTCTTC.

This clonotype was observed a few times. J is TRBJ1-1 and V is TRBV29-1, with TRBD1 matching 7 bases. The CDR3 spans 12 residues. Germline loops: CDR1 SQVTM, CDR2 ANQGSEA. After removal of 8 bases from V and 1 base from J, the junction contained 4 bases not matched to a gene. In nucleotides, the CDR3 is TGCAGCACATGGACAGGGAACACTGAAGCTTTCTTT. Translated, it gives CSTWTGNTEAFF.